A selection of T cell receptor beta chains follows, all from one sample in a study of blood T cell repertoires in COVID-19. Method: immunoSEQ multiplex PCR; TCRdb's copy keeps in-frame clones and lacks some. The sample carries about 300,000 clones, around nine tenths recorded once. Sequenced input: peripheral blood. These receptors all stem from a man between 65 and 79 years old with acute or convalescent COVID-19. Both conserved end residues are part of each CDR3. Fields, in order: CDR3 DNA, CDR3 protein, D gene, J gene, V gene, clone size. The D gene is left open where the match is weak. The size entry is marked missing in some rows and otherwise reads once, few, many or a size class.

DNA: TGTGCCAGCAGCTTGGGCCCTCCTTGTGGACAACGCAATCAGCCCCAGCATTTT
CDR3: CASSLGPPCGQRNQPQHF
D: NA
J: TRBJ1-5
V: TRBV7-3
size: NA

DNA: TGTGCCAGCAGCCAAGGGGCAGACGAGACCCAGTACTTC
CDR3: CASSQGADETQYF
D: NA
J: TRBJ2-5
V: TRBV3-1/TRBV3-2
size: NA

DNA: TGCGCCAGCAGCTTGGCCGGTACAGTGGACACTGAAGCTTTCTTT
CDR3: CASSLAGTVDTEAFF
D: NA
J: TRBJ1-1
V: TRBV5-1
size: once

DNA: TGTGCCAGTAGTATCCGGGACAGGGGGGACTATGGCTACACCTTC
CDR3: CASSIRDRGDYGYTF
D: TRBD1
J: TRBJ1-2
V: TRBV19
size: NA

DNA: TGCAGCGTTGGAGAGGGAGGCGGCATTCAGTACTTC
CDR3: CSVGEGGGIQYF
D: NA
J: TRBJ2-4
V: TRBV29-1
size: NA

DNA: TGTGCCAGCAGAACTTGGAATGAGCAGTTCTTC
CDR3: CASRTWNEQFF
D: NA
J: TRBJ2-1
V: TRBV12-3/TRBV12-4
size: NA

DNA: TGCGCCAGCAGCCAAGGGACAGGGGAACCCGGGGAGCTGTTTTTT
CDR3: CASSQGTGEPGELFF
D: TRBD1
J: TRBJ2-2
V: TRBV4-1
size: NA

DNA: TGTGCCAGTAGTGTTGGACAGGCGAACACTGAAGCTTTCTTT
CDR3: CASSVGQANTEAFF
D: TRBD1
J: TRBJ1-1
V: TRBV19
size: NA

DNA: TGCGCCAGCAATGCTGAGGCAGGGGGCACCGGGGAGCTGTTTTTT
CDR3: CASNAEAGGTGELFF
D: TRBD1
J: TRBJ2-2
V: TRBV5-1
size: NA

DNA: TGTGCCAGCAGTGACCCAGGGTATTCTGGAAACACCATATATTTT
CDR3: CASSDPGYSGNTIYF
D: NA
J: TRBJ1-3
V: TRBV25-1
size: NA

DNA: TGTGCCAGCAGTTACAGGGGGGTGGACTATGGCTACACCTTC
CDR3: CASSYRGVDYGYTF
D: TRBD1
J: TRBJ1-2
V: TRBV2
size: NA

DNA: TGTGCCAGCAGCTCTGAGAGCAATCAGCCCCAGCATTTT
CDR3: CASSSESNQPQHF
D: NA
J: TRBJ1-5
V: TRBV2
size: NA